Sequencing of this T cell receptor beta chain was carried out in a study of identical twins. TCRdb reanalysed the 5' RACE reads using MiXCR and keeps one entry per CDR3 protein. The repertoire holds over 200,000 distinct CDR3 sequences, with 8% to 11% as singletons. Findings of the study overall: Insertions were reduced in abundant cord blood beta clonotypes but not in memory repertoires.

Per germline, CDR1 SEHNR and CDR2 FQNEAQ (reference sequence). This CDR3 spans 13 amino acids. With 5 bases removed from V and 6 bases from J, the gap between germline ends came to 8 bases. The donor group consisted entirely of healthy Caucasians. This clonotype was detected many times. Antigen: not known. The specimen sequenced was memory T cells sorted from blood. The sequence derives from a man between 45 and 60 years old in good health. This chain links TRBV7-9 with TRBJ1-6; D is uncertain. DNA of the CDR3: TGTGCCAGCAGCCTTCCCAGTAATTCACCCCTCCACTTT. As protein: CASSLPSNSPLHF.